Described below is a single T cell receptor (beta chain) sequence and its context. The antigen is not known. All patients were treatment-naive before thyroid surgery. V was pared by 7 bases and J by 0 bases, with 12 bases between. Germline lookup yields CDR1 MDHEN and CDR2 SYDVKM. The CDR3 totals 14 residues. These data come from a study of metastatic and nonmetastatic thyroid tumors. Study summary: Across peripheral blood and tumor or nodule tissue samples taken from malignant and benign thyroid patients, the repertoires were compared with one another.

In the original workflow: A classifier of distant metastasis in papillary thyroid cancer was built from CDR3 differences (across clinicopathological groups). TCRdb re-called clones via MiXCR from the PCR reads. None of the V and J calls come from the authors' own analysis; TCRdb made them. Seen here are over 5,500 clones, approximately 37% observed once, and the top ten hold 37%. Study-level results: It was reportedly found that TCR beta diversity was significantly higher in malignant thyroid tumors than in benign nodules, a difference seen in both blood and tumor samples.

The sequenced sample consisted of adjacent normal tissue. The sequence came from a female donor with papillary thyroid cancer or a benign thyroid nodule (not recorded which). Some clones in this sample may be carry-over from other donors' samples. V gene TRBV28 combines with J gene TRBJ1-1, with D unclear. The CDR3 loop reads CASTPGRMNTEAFF. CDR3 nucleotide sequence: TGTGCCAGCACCCCCGGACGGATGAACACTGAAGCTTTCTTT. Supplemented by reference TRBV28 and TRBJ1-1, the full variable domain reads DVKVTQSSRYLVKRTGEKVFLECVQDMDHENMFWYRQDPGLGLRLIYFSYDVKMKEKGDIPEGYSVSREKKERFSLILESASTNQTSMYLCASTPGRMNTEAFFGQGTRLTVV.